The 11 T cell receptor beta chains below come from one sample, sequenced in a study of T cells after posttransplantation cyclophosphamide. Sampled 1 year posttransplant, controls received myeloablative marrow transplants, methotrexate and a calcineurin inhibitor. Libraries were prepared by immunoSEQ multiplex PCR; TCRdb keeps only in-frame clonotypes and omits some of them. This table has some 17,000 clones, approximately 80% appearing once. The sample in question was PBMCs, obtained around 410 days after allogeneic stem cell transplant with calcineurin inhibitor and methotrexate. The source of these receptors is a young adult male patient who received an allogeneic stem cell transplant from an unrelated donor, was CMV-positive, and had acute and chronic GVHD. Certain T cells may be donor cells from the graft.

The V gene is TRBV28, the J gene TRBJ2-1, with 10 bases fitting TRBD2. Germline V lookup: CDR1 MDHEN, CDR2 SYDVKM. V trimming: 3 bases; J trimming: 6 bases; junction bases outside the gene matches: 8. The CDR3 extends over 16 amino acids. CDR3 DNA: TGTGCCAGCAGTTTGATTTCTAGCGGGAGTCTCAATGAGCAGTTCTTC. Protein: CASSLISSGSLNEQFF.

The V call is TRBV15, the J call TRBJ1-3; TRBD1 might be the D (6 bases). This CDR3 contains 12 residues. V gave up 0 bases and J gave up 10 bases, with 7 bases separating them. Germline V gene data show CDR1 as LNHNV and CDR2 as YYDKDF (reference sequence). CDR3 residues: CATSREGATIYF. The CDR3 DNA is TGTGCCACCAGCAGAGAGGGGGCTACCATATATTTT.

V is TRBV19 and J is TRBJ2-7, with TRBD2 as a possible D gene (5 bases). The germline V and J ends were trimmed by 6 bases and 2 bases, with 17 bases remaining between them. Germline V gene lookup returns CDR1 LNHDA and CDR2 SQIVND (reference sequence). The CDR3 has 15 residues. In DNA form, the CDR3 reads TGTGCCAGTAGCCTCCGGACCCACGGGGCCTACGAGCAGTACTTC. It specifies CASSLRTHGAYEQYF.

The chain is built from TRBV29-1 and TRBJ1-3; TRBD1 is a possible D gene (5 bases). This CDR3 contains 13 residues. Germline V CDR1 and CDR2: SQVTM, ANQGSEA. With 7 bases removed from V and 1 base from J, the gap between germline ends came to 11 bases. The CDR3 bases are TGCAGCGCAGACGGGGGATCTGGAAACACCATATATTTT. It yields the protein CSADGGSGNTIYF.

The chain recombines TRBV29-1 with TRBJ2-7; 9 bases line up with TRBD1. CDR1 is SQVTM and CDR2 is ANQGSEA in the germline V gene. CDR3 size: 14 residues. With V trimmed by 6 bases and J by 6 bases, 12 bases remained unmatched. CDR3 bases: TGCAGCGTGAAACCGGGACAGGGATTGCCCGAGCAGTACTTC. The encoded protein is CSVKPGQGLPEQYF.

The chain couples TRBV9 to TRBJ1-4; 9 positions agree with TRBD1. Germline values: CDR1 SGDLS, CDR2 YYNGEE. The V gene end was trimmed by 0 bases and the J gene end by 6 bases; junction bases not matched to a gene: 6. The CDR3 has 16 amino acids. The CDR3 nucleotides are TGTGCCAGCAGCGTAGGGCAGGACAGGGGAGATGAAAAACTGTTTTTT. Protein: CASSVGQDRGDEKLFF.

The chain has TRBV6-6 and TRBJ2-2; 7 bases align to TRBD1. This CDR3 spans 15 amino acids. The V and J ends lost 4 bases and 3 bases, in that order; junction bases with no gene match: 5. Germline V CDR1 and CDR2: MNHNY, SVGAGI (reference sequence). CDR3 coding DNA: TGTGCCAGCAGTTGGTCGACAGGGTACACCGGGGAGCTGTTTTTT. Translation: CASSWSTGYTGELFF.

V and J are TRBV27 and TRBJ2-7; maybe TRBD2 (6 bases). This CDR3 has 15 residues. CDR1 MNHEY and CDR2 SMNVEV come from the germline V gene (reference sequence). V was cut by 5 bases and J by 6 bases, with 20 bases left in between. The CDR3 coding sequence is TGTGCCAGCAGTCCCTCCGGGACGGGGAGGATCGAGCAGTACTTC. The encoded protein is CASSPSGTGRIEQYF.

The CDR3 coding sequence is TGCGCCAGCAGCCAGGACCGTCACACCGGGGGTAATGAAAAACTGTTTTTT. It translates to CASSQDRHTGGNEKLFF. The chain is built from TRBV4-3 and TRBJ1-4, with D tentatively TRBD1 (5 bases). CDR3 length: 17 amino acids. V was trimmed by 3 bases and J by 4 bases, leaving 18 bases between them. CDR1 is LGHNA, CDR2 YSLEER, per germline.

This clone was recorded only once. V is TRBV21-1 and J is TRBJ2-3; the DNA was not used to check the table's D call, TRBD2. TRBV21-1 is shown as a pseudogene. CDR3 length: 18 amino acids. The CDR3 sequence: CASSKDPYRDSSTDTQYF. The CDR3 DNA reads TGTGCCAGCAGCAAAGACCCTTACCGGGACTCGAGCACAGATACGCAGTATTTT.

The chain links TRBV5-1 to TRBJ2-1; D may be TRBD1 (5 bases). Per the germline V gene, CDR1 is SGHRS and CDR2 is YFSETQ. Trimming removed 5 bases from V and 6 bases from J, with 9 bases in between. This CDR3 has 12 amino acids. This CDR3 reads CASRVQGNEQFF. The CDR3 region has the DNA TGCGCCAGCAGGGTGCAGGGCAATGAGCAGTTCTTC.